This paragraph reports one TCR beta chain. The CDR3 totals 13 residues. Germline V gives CDR1 ENHRY, CDR2 SYGVKD. The V end lost 6 bases, the J end lost 3 bases, and 9 bases lay between the germline ends. Patients in Seattle were enrolled during active infection, then followed longitudinally. The sample is drawn from a study of blood T cell repertoires in COVID-19. Sequencing was performed with immunoSEQ multiplex PCR; in TCRdb, only in-frame clones are kept and a portion is missing. The table lists some 250,000 clones, 81% of them singletons, with 7.5% in the top ten. Sequenced sample: peripheral blood. This rearrangement joins TRBV10-3 to TRBJ2-1, with D possibly being TRBD2 (5 bases). This clonotype originated in a woman older than 75 with COVID-19, enrolled during active disease. The CDR3 DNA reads as TGTGCCATCAGAAGGGAGAGCTACAATGAGCAGTTCTTC. It translates to CAIRRESYNEQFF.